These T cell receptor beta chains were read from a single sample in a study of T cell responses to AZD1222 COVID-19 vaccine. TCRdb keeps only in-frame clones here, not all; method: immunoSEQ multiplex PCR. The sample records roughly 85,000 clones, roughly 88% being singletons. This material consisted of peripheral blood, taken on day 0 of MenACWY control vaccination. All receptors come from an adult in good health. CDR3s include the opening cysteine and the closing phenylalanine or tryptophan. The D gene is left open where the match is weak. Part of the rows lack a size; the others show once, few, many or a class for expanded clones.

>NA|NA|TRBJ1-2|TRBV2
TGTGCCAGCAGTGTTGTGGAGAGCTATGGCTACACCTTC
CASSVVESYGYTF
>once|NA|TRBJ1-5|TRBV20-1
TGCAGTGCTAGTGGAGAAGGGCATCAGCCCCAGCATTTT
CSASGEGHQPQHF
>NA|TRBD1|TRBJ1-1|TRBV27
TGTGCCAGCAGTTTCTTAGGGGGCGGCACTGAAGCTTTCTTT
CASSFLGGGTEAFF
>NA|TRBD1|TRBJ1-1|TRBV19
TGTGCCAGTAGTGCGGGACAGGGATCGAACACTGAAGCTTTCTTT
CASSAGQGSNTEAFF
>NA|NA|TRBJ1-1|TRBV7-6
TGTGCCAGCAGCTTAGGGGCAGGTACGGACACTGAAGCTTTCTTT
CASSLGAGTDTEAFF
>NA|NA|TRBJ1-2|TRBV4-3
TGCGCCAGCAGCCAGGCCACCACAGGGATGGAGGGCTACACCTTC
CASSQATTGMEGYTF
>NA|TRBD1|TRBJ2-7|TRBV12-3/TRBV12-4
TGTGCCAGCAGTACCGGGACAGGGGTCGAGCAGTACTTC
CASSTGTGVEQYF
>NA|NA|TRBJ1-2|TRBV12-5
TGTGCTAGGCTCACGGCCGGGGGCCGTGGCTACACCTTC
CARLTAGGRGYTF
>NA|NA|TRBJ1-3|TRBV30
TGTGCCTGGACTCAGGGAGTATCTGGAAACACCATATATTTT
CAWTQGVSGNTIYF
>NA|TRBD1|TRBJ2-1|TRBV30
TGTGCCTGGAGTCCCCGGGGACAGGGGGCTGGTAATGAGCAGTTCTTC
CAWSPRGQGAGNEQFF
>NA|NA|TRBJ2-1|TRBV6-6
TGTGCCAGCAGTTCTCAGACGGGCCTCCTATGGAATGAGCAGTTCTTC
CASSSQTGLLWNEQFF
>once|NA|TRBJ1-5|TRBV12-3/TRBV12-4
TGTGCCAGCGTCACAGGGAATCAGCCCCAGCATTTT
CASVTGNQPQHF
>NA|TRBD1|TRBJ2-7|TRBV4-1
TGCGCCAGCAGCTTAGGACAGGGGAGGCTTGGCGAGCAGTACTTC
CASSLGQGRLGEQYF
>NA|NA|TRBJ1-2|TRBV25-1
TGTGCCAGCAGTGAGTGGCCAGAACGTGGCTACACCTTC
CASSEWPERGYTF
>NA|NA|TRBJ2-1|TRBV4-3
TGCGCCAGCAGCCGATCAGGGGCGGGCTCCTACAATGAGCAGTTCTTC
CASSRSGAGSYNEQFF
>NA|TRBD2|TRBJ2-7|TRBV15
TGTGCCACCAGCCCGTCCCGGTCGGGGGGGGAAGCGAATAACTACGAGCAGTACTTC
CATSPSRSGGEANNYEQYF
>NA|TRBD2|TRBJ2-3|TRBV27
TGTGCCAGCAGTTTATGGGGGGGAACAGATACGCAGTATTTT
CASSLWGGTDTQYF
>few|TRBD2|TRBJ2-7|TRBV27
TGTGCCAGCAGTTTACGGGCGGGGGGCTCCTACGAGCAGTACTTC
CASSLRAGGSYEQYF
>NA|NA|TRBJ2-5|TRBV11-3
TGTGCCAGCAGCTGGCGGGAGACCCAGTACTTC
CASSWRETQYF
>once|NA|TRBJ1-1|TRBV7-8
TGTGCCAGCAGGGTGCGGGGGATGAACACTGAAGCTTTCTTT
CASRVRGMNTEAFF
>few|NA|TRBJ1-2|TRBV20-1
TGCAGTGCTAGAGATTATGATGGCTACACCTTC
CSARDYDGYTF
>NA|TRBD2|TRBJ2-1|TRBV4-3
TGCGCCAGCAGCCAAGATTCACAGCGGGGGTTGTACAATGAGCAGTTCTTC
CASSQDSQRGLYNEQFF
>NA|NA|TRBJ2-7|TRBV3-1/TRBV3-2
TGTGCCAGCAGCCAAGACCCCGGGACCTGGTCCGTGCAGTACTTC
CASSQDPGTWSVQYF
>once|TRBD1|TRBJ1-1|TRBV3-1/TRBV3-2
TGTGCCAGCAGCCTAACAGGGGCGGATAGTGAAGCTTTCTTT
CASSLTGADSEAFF
>NA|TRBD1|TRBJ1-5|TRBV19
TGTGCCAGTAGTATAGACCGACAGGGAGGTGGCAATCAGCCCCAGCATTTT
CASSIDRQGGGNQPQHF
>NA|NA|TRBJ1-5|TRBV19
TGTGCCAGTAGCGCAGCTTACAGGTCTAGCAATCAGCCCCAGCATTTT
CASSAAYRSSNQPQHF
>NA|TRBD2|TRBJ2-5|TRBV27
TGTGCCAGCAGTTTATCGGGACTAGCGGGGGAGCTATACCAAGAGACCCAGTACTTC
CASSLSGLAGELYQETQYF
>NA|NA|TRBJ2-7|TRBV5-1
TGCGCCAGCAGCCCGTCGGGACAAATCTACGAGCAGTACTTC
CASSPSGQIYEQYF